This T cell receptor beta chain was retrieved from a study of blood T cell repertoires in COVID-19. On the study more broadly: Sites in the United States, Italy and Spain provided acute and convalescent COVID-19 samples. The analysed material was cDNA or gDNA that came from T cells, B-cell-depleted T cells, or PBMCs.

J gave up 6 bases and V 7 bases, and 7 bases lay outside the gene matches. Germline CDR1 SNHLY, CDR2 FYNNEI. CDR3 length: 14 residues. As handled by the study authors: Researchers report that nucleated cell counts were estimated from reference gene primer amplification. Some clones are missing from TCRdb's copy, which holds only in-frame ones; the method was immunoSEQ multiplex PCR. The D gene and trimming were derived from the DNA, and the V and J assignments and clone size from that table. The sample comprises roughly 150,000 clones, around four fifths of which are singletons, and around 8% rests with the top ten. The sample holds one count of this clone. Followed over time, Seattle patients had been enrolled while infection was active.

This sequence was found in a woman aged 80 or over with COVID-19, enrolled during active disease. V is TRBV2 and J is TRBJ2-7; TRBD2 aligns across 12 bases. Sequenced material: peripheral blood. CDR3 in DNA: TGTGCCAGCACTCAAGGACTAGCGGGAAGCGAGCAGTACTTC. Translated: CASTQGLAGSEQYF.